A selection of T cell receptor beta chains follows, all from one sample in a study of blood T cell repertoires in COVID-19. Generated by immunoSEQ multiplex PCR, the TCRdb table keeps only in-frame clones and is missing some. The data show 150,000 or so clones, around 93% seen once. Input material: peripheral blood. Source of these receptors: a woman in her forties or fifties with acute or convalescent COVID-19. The CDR3 runs from the conserved cysteine through the conserved F or W. A D gene is named only where the DNA matches it firmly. Size is omitted from some rows. Given values are once, few, many or a class for expanded clones.

j_gene	d_gene	v_gene	abundance	CDR3nt	CDR3aa
TRBJ1-4	.	TRBV12-3/TRBV12-4	.	TGTGCCAGCAGCGAGAAGGAAAAACTGTTTTTT	CASSEKEKLFF
TRBJ1-6	.	TRBV13	.	TGTGCCAGCAGCTTTTCCGACACTGAAGGTTCACCCCTCCACTTT	CASSFSDTEGSPLHF
TRBJ1-4	TRBD1	TRBV28	.	TGTGCCAGCAGTTTATATCCCGGGACAGGGAATGAAAAACTGTTTTTT	CASSLYPGTGNEKLFF
TRBJ1-2	.	TRBV10-2	.	TGCGCCAGCAGTGAAGGTCAGGCCTATGGCTACACCTTC	CASSEGQAYGYTF
TRBJ2-2	TRBD1	TRBV9	.	TGTGCCAGCAGCGCGCTAGGAAGGGACAGGGGGCGCGCCGGGGAGCTGTTTTTT	CASSALGRDRGRAGELFF
TRBJ2-3	.	TRBV21-1	.	TGTGCCAGCAGCAAGGAGAGGGTTGGCACATCGGGTTATACGCAGTATTTT	CASSKERVGTSGYTQYF
TRBJ1-3	TRBD1	TRBV4-2	.	TGTGCCAGCAGCCCAGACAGGGGGCCTGGAAACACCATATATTTT	CASSPDRGPGNTIYF
TRBJ2-3	.	TRBV9	.	TGTGCCAGCAGCGTCGAGACTAGCACAGATACGCAGTATTTT	CASSVETSTDTQYF
TRBJ1-1	TRBD1	TRBV30	.	TGTGCTCTATCGGGACAGACTATGAACACTGAAGCTTTCTTT	CALSGQTMNTEAFF
TRBJ2-7	TRBD1	TRBV19	few	TGTGCCAGTAGCGCCCCCGGGACAGCTACGGAGCAGTACTTC	CASSAPGTATEQYF
TRBJ2-5	TRBD2	TRBV5-1	.	TGCGCCAGCAGCCCCGGGACTAGCCTGGAGACCCAGTACTTC	CASSPGTSLETQYF
TRBJ2-3	.	TRBV7-3	.	TGTGCCAGCAGCTTGGGACATCTCACAGATACGCAGTATTTT	CASSLGHLTDTQYF
TRBJ2-6	TRBD1	TRBV30	.	TGTGCCTGGAGTGCAACAGGGGCAGCTGGGGCCAACGTCCTGACTTTC	CAWSATGAAGANVLTF
TRBJ2-5	.	TRBV7-9	.	TGTGCCAGCAGCCGCCTGCTGGGGGGAAGGCAAGAGACCCAGTACTTC	CASSRLLGGRQETQYF
TRBJ2-7	.	TRBV6-6	.	TGTGCCAGCGCCACAGGCTACGAGCAGTACTTC	CASATGYEQYF
TRBJ2-6	.	TRBV21-1	.	TGTGCCAGCAGCAAAGTCGGTGGCAGGGCGAACTCTGGGGCCAACGTCCTGACTTTC	CASSKVGGRANSGANVLTF
TRBJ1-3	TRBD1	TRBV19	.	TGTGCCAGTAAGACAGGGGGCATCTCTGGAAACACCATATATTTT	CASKTGGISGNTIYF
TRBJ2-5	TRBD1	TRBV5-6	.	TGTGCCAGCAGCCCAGGGGGAGAGACCCAGTACTTC	CASSPGGETQYF
TRBJ1-3	.	TRBV3-1/TRBV3-2	.	TGTGCCAGCAGCCAAGAGAGACTGAACTCTGGAAACACCATATATTTT	CASSQERLNSGNTIYF
TRBJ1-1	.	TRBV4-3	.	TGCGCCAGCGGGGCGGGGACTGAAGCTTTCTTT	CASGAGTEAFF
TRBJ2-7	.	TRBV7-9	.	TGTGCCAGCAGTGGGCGTTCCTACGAGCAGTACTTC	CASSGRSYEQYF
TRBJ1-5	TRBD1	TRBV7-8	once	TGTGCCAGCAGCCCCGGGACAGGGTATCAGCCCCAGCATTTT	CASSPGTGYQPQHF
TRBJ1-6	TRBD1	TRBV5-4	.	TGTGCCAGCAGCCTGGACAGGGGAGCTTCACCCCTCCACTTT	CASSLDRGASPLHF
TRBJ2-1	.	TRBV28	.	TGTGCCAGCAGGAAAACTATAGAACAGGGTTACAATGAGCAGTTCTTC	CASRKTIEQGYNEQFF
TRBJ2-1	TRBD2	TRBV2	.	TGTGCCAGCAGTGTAAGCGGGGCGCAACCCAATGAGCAGTTCTTC	CASSVSGAQPNEQFF
TRBJ2-7	.	TRBV5-8	.	TGTGCCAGCACCCAGGCCGGGACCTACGAGCAGTACTTC	CASTQAGTYEQYF
TRBJ1-6	.	TRBV2	.	TGTGCCAGCAGTGGCCTTGTTGCGGGTCTCAGCTCACCCCTCCACTTT	CASSGLVAGLSSPLHF